The next 32 T cell receptor beta chains were all read from a single sample in a study of cytomegalovirus exposure and HLA in healthy donors (dated by TCRdb to 2017 to 2019). The library relied on the immunoSEQ multiplex PCR assay. The multiplex PCR relied on a mix of 60 forward primers for TCR Vbeta segments and 13 reverse primers for TCR Jbeta segments. TCRdb provides this immuneACCESS table in a form limited to in-frame rearrangements. Some clones are lacking; in checked studies, under half of them reflect an unresolved V gene, and why the rest are absent is not known. The sample has about 120,000 clones on record, 81% of them singletons. About 3.9% of the sample goes to the ten largest clones. Source material: PBMCs. Every receptor here comes from a woman aged 25 to 39 in good health and CMV-seronegative.

CDR3 bases: TGTGCCAGCAGTTTATTTCCAGGGGATCAGCCCCAGCATTTT. Residues: CASSLFPGDQPQHF. The chain is built from TRBV28 and TRBJ1-5; TRBD1 is a possible D gene (6 bases). The CDR3 is 14 amino acids. Germline V gene data show CDR1 as MDHEN and CDR2 as SYDVKM. V dropped 1 base and J dropped 5 bases, with 9 bases sitting between them.

The V gene is TRBV28, the J gene TRBJ1-4; possible D gene TRBD1, 6 bases. Germline-derived CDR1 and CDR2 are MDHEN and SYDVKM. V was shortened by 6 bases and J by 4 bases, with 12 bases between the two germline ends. This CDR3 is built from 14 residues. The CDR3 coding sequence is TGTGCCAGCAGGGGGGGGCAGGATAATGAAAAACTGTTTTTT. Amino acid sequence: CASRGGQDNEKLFF.

This clone was seen a handful of times. The V call is TRBV6-6, the J call TRBJ1-5; perhaps TRBD1 as D (6 bases). Per the germline V gene, CDR1 is MNHNY and CDR2 is SVGAGI (reference sequence). The V and J ends lost 10 bases and 4 bases respectively, with 17 bases between them. The CDR3 covers 14 residues. CDR3 nucleotides: TGTGCCATCAGCGACAGGACTCTTAATCAGCCCCAGCATTTT. It is translated as CAISDRTLNQPQHF.

This chain connects TRBV6-5 to TRBJ2-7; TRBD1 matches 10 bases. Losses at the gene ends were 3 bases for V and 5 bases for J; bases not matched to a gene: 7. The CDR3 length is 15 residues. Germline V gene sequence: CDR1 MNHEY, CDR2 SVGAGI. CDR3 region: CASSYGDRGSHEQYF. In DNA form, the CDR3 reads TGTGCCAGCAGTTATGGGGACAGGGGCAGCCACGAGCAGTACTTC.

The CDR3 bases are TGTGCCAGCAGTTACTCCGGTGCCTACGAGCAGTACTTC. This gives the protein CASSYSGAYEQYF. The rearrangement joins TRBV6-5 to TRBJ2-7; D remains ambiguous. CDR3 length: 13 residues. The germline CDR1 and CDR2 sequences are MNHEY and SVGAGI. The V end was cut by 0 bases, the J end by 2 bases, with 5 bases between.

The chain employs TRBV10-3 and TRBJ1-5; 8 bases map to TRBD1. Germline trimming cut 0 bases from V and 2 bases from J; bases unmatched to any gene: 3. This CDR3 is 16 amino acids long. Germline V CDR1 and CDR2: ENHRY, SYGVKD. The CDR3 bases are TGTGCCATCAGTGAGTCGCAGGGGGCAGGCAATCAGCCCCAGCATTTT. It specifies CAISESQGAGNQPQHF.

This clone was recorded only once. The chain links TRBV5-6 to TRBJ2-1, with TRBD2 matching 8 bases. Trimming cost V 0 bases and J 5 bases; bases outside gene matches: 4. This CDR3 region has 15 residues. Germline V lookup: CDR1 SGHDT, CDR2 YYEEEE. This CDR3 reads CASSLVSGGNNEQFF. CDR3 DNA sequence: TGTGCCAGCAGCTTGGTGAGCGGGGGAAACAATGAGCAGTTCTTC.

J is TRBJ2-7 and V is TRBV21-1; no DNA check was done on the table's D call, TRBD2. TRBV21-1 is labeled a pseudogene. This CDR3 has 15 amino acids. The CDR3 spells CASSNFPGRSYEQYF. CDR3 in DNA: TGTGCCAGCAGCAACTTTCCGGGGAGGTCCTACGAGCAGTACTTC.

The chain employs TRBV28 and TRBJ2-2; D ambiguous. Per the germline V gene, CDR1 is MDHEN and CDR2 is SYDVKM. CDR3 length: 16 amino acids. The V end was cut by 2 bases, the J end by 2 bases, with 12 bases between. The CDR3 protein is CASSLTSIGNTGELFF. Written as DNA, the CDR3 is TGTGCCAGCAGTTTAACCTCGATCGGTAACACCGGGGAGCTGTTTTTT.

The gene calls are TRBV6-1 and TRBJ2-5, with 11 nucleotides matching TRBD2. The CDR3 runs to 15 residues. J lost 3 bases, V lost 4 bases, and 4 bases had no gene match. Germline-derived CDR1 and CDR2 are MNHNS and SASEGT. The CDR3 here is CASSAGTSGKETQYF. Here the CDR3 DNA reads TGTGCCAGCAGTGCCGGGACTAGCGGTAAAGAGACCCAGTACTTC.

This clone showed up just once. The chain uses TRBV5-1 and TRBJ2-3; 9 bases are shared with TRBD2. Germline CDR1 SGHRS, CDR2 YFSETQ. Trimming at V came to 0 bases and at J to 2 bases, leaving 7 bases not matched to a gene. The CDR3 consists of 17 residues. The CDR3: CASSLAGTSRTTDTQYF. CDR3 bases: TGCGCCAGCAGCTTGGCCGGGACTAGCCGGACCACAGATACGCAGTATTTT.

The CDR3 nucleotides are TGCGCCAGCAGCCAGGGGGTGGACAGCTCCTATGGCTACACCTTC. This codes for CASSQGVDSSYGYTF. The gene calls are TRBV4-3 and TRBJ1-2; perhaps TRBD1 as D (6 bases). This CDR3 has 15 amino acids. Germline CDR1 reads LGHNA; CDR2 reads YSLEER. V lost 3 bases and J 4 bases, leaving 15 bases between the germline ends.

This clone came up once. V and J are TRBV20-1 and TRBJ1-1; D not certain. Germline CDR1 DFQATT, CDR2 SNEGSKA (reference sequence). The CDR3 consists of 11 residues. V was clipped by 5 bases and J by 7 bases, with 11 bases between them. CDR3 amino acids: CSASIRGEAFF. Written as DNA, the CDR3 is TGCAGTGCTTCCATCCGAGGTGAAGCTTTCTTT.

The rearrangement uses TRBV7-9 and TRBJ2-5, with 8 bases that match TRBD2. In germline, CDR1 is SEHNR, CDR2 FQNEAQ (reference sequence). There are 16 residues in the CDR3. J lost 5 bases, V lost 5 bases, and 13 bases had no gene match. The CDR3 loop is CASSRRGSGKGETQYF. The CDR3 bases are TGTGCCAGCAGCCGCAGGGGTAGCGGGAAAGGGGAGACCCAGTACTTC.

This clone was counted once. Distinct nucleotide sequences in the sample also encode this CDR3. The chain has TRBV27 and TRBJ2-7; D ambiguous. The germline gives CDR1 MNHEY, CDR2 SMNVEV (reference sequence). V was clipped by 2 bases and J by 2 bases, with 7 bases between them. This CDR3 contains 13 residues. The CDR3 coding sequence is TGTGCCAGCAGTTTAGGCGGTACCTACGAGCAGTACTTC. It translates to CASSLGGTYEQYF.

This chain connects TRBV18 to TRBJ2-7, with 8 positions matching TRBD1. This CDR3 has 15 residues. V trimming: 3 bases; J trimming: 5 bases; junction bases outside the gene matches: 9. Per germline, CDR1 KGHSH and CDR2 LQKENI. CDR3 loop: CASSPQGAFVHEQYF. The CDR3 nucleotides are TGTGCCAGCTCACCTCAGGGGGCTTTCGTGCACGAGCAGTACTTC.

The J gene is TRBJ2-2, the V gene TRBV12-5, with D possibly TRBD2 on 6 matching bases. V gave up 3 bases and J gave up 0 bases, with 29 bases separating them. This CDR3 comprises 22 residues. Germline V gene lookup returns CDR1 LGHNT and CDR2 FRNRAP. The CDR3 DNA follows: TGTGCTAGTGGTTTTATTTTGGGCCGAATAGAGGGACTGCACGCGAACACCGGGGAGCTGTTTTTT. Encoded protein: CASGFILGRIEGLHANTGELFF. The full variable domain, rest sourced from reference TRBV12-5 and TRBJ2-2, is DARVTQTPRHKVTEMGQEVTMRCQPILGHNTVFWYRQTMMQGLELLAYFRNRAPLDDSGMPKDRFSAEMPDATLATLKIQPSEPRDSAVYFCASGFILGRIEGLHANTGELFFGEGSRLTVL.

The V gene is TRBV6-5, the J gene TRBJ2-5, with TRBD1 as a possible D gene (5 bases). The J call is uncertain, as TRBJ2-7 better fits the DNA end. CDR1 MNHEY and CDR2 SVGAGI come from the germline V gene. This CDR3 is 15 amino acids long. Here the CDR3 reads CASSYGDSGFYEQYF. In DNA, the CDR3 is TGTGCCAGCAGTTACGGAGACAGTGGGTTCTACGAGCAGTACTTC.

This clone was seen a handful of times. The chain recombines TRBV6-4 with TRBJ2-5; maybe TRBD1 (6 bases). The CDR3 is 14 amino acids. V gave up 3 bases and J gave up 1 base, with 9 bases separating them. Looked up from germline, CDR1 is MRHNA and CDR2 is SNTAGT. CDR3 in amino acids: CASSDRGGQETQYF. In nucleotides, the CDR3 is TGTGCCAGCAGTGATAGAGGGGGCCAAGAGACCCAGTACTTC.

As concerns this clone: At one boundary the junction diverges from the germline segment, which might be a read error. V gene TRBV14 combines with J gene TRBJ1-2, with D maybe TRBD1 (6 bases). Germline V gives CDR1 SGHDN, CDR2 FVKESK. The CDR3 covers 17 residues. CDR3 amino acids: CASSQDLTDRPNSGYTF. CDR3 coding DNA: TGTGCCAGCAGCCAAGATCTAACGGACAGACCCAACTCTGGCTACACCTTC.

This chain uses TRBV19 with TRBJ2-3; a weak D match, TRBD1 (5 bases). The CDR3 sequence is 13 residues long. Trimming removed 5 bases from V and 5 bases from J, with 11 bases in between. Per the germline V gene, CDR1 is LNHDA and CDR2 is SQIVND (reference sequence). This CDR3 reads CASSQGQRDTQYF. The CDR3 DNA follows: TGTGCCAGTAGTCAGGGTCAGAGAGATACGCAGTATTTT.

The rearrangement joins TRBV19 to TRBJ2-1; no clear D gene. Germline V gives CDR1 LNHDA, CDR2 SQIVND (reference sequence). The V and J ends lost 3 bases and 5 bases respectively, with 11 bases between them. The CDR3 sequence is 14 residues long. In DNA, the CDR3 is TGTGCCAGTAGTATCAGTGAGGCGAACAATGAGCAGTTCTTC. Translation gives CASSISEANNEQFF.

The CDR3 bases are TGTGCCAGCAGCGGGCCCGGGACTCCCGGCGGGGAGCTGTTTTTT. Translation: CASSGPGTPGGELFF. This chain connects TRBV7-9 to TRBJ2-2; possibly TRBD2 for D (6 bases). CDR1 is SEHNR, CDR2 FQNEAQ, per germline (reference sequence). Trimming took off 5 bases at V and 7 bases at J, with 17 bases between the two ends. The CDR3 has 15 amino acids.

Remarks on this clone: An end of the junction differs from the germline gene, which may be a read error. The sample carries other DNA sequences with the same CDR3. The chain recombines TRBV4-1 with TRBJ1-5; the D is unclear. This CDR3 has 15 amino acids. The germline CDR1 and CDR2 sequences are MGHRA and YSYEKL. Here the CDR3 reads CASSQAGYSNQPQHF. CDR3 DNA: TGCGCCAGTAGCCAAGCAGGTTATAGCAATCAGCCCCAGCATTTT.

CDR3 region: CASSRPGQNYGYTF. DNA of the CDR3: TGTGCCAGCAGCCGTCCGGGACAGAACTATGGCTACACCTTC. This chain links TRBV28 with TRBJ1-2; 7 bases are shared with TRBD1. J was trimmed by 2 bases and V by 6 bases; bases with no gene match: 6. The length of the CDR3 is 14 residues. Germline V CDR1 and CDR2: MDHEN, SYDVKM.

This chain links TRBV4-3 with TRBJ1-2; D not resolved. Germline assignment: CDR1 LGHNA and CDR2 YSLEER. The CDR3 runs 14 residues. Trimming removed 1 base from V and 4 bases from J, with 10 bases in between. Here the CDR3 reads CASSQGRLGYGYTF. CDR3 in DNA: TGCGCCAGCAGCCAAGGCAGGTTGGGCTATGGCTACACCTTC.

The chain combines TRBV7-2 with TRBJ2-1, with TRBD1 as a possible D gene (5 bases). The germline V and J ends were trimmed by 2 bases and 0 bases, with 11 bases remaining between them. This CDR3 spans 16 amino acids. The germline V gene encodes CDR1 SGHTA and CDR2 FQGNSA. The CDR3 sequence: CASSLQGADSYNEQFF. CDR3 bases: TGTGCCAGCAGCTTACAAGGGGCGGACTCCTACAATGAGCAGTTCTTC. Based on the CDR3 plus reference TRBV7-2 and TRBJ2-1, the full variable domain is GAGVSQSPSNKVTEKGKDVELRCDPISGHTALYWYRQSLGQGLEFLIYFQGNSAPDKSGLPSDRFSAERTGGSVSTLTIQRTQQEDSAVYLCASSLQGADSYNEQFFGPGTRLTVL.

The chain recombines TRBV28 with TRBJ1-2; 12 positions match TRBD1. The CDR3 sequence is 16 residues long. Germline V gene lookup returns CDR1 MDHEN and CDR2 SYDVKM. V lost 6 bases to trimming and J lost 4 bases; unmatched junction nucleotides: 9. The CDR3 here is CASSSAGTGGGYGYTF. In DNA, the CDR3 is TGTGCCAGCAGCTCCGCCGGGACAGGGGGCGGCTATGGCTACACCTTC.

V and J are TRBV5-1 and TRBJ1-1, with D tentatively TRBD1 (5 bases). V gave up 1 base and J gave up 1 base, with 11 bases separating them. This CDR3 comprises 15 residues. CDR1 SGHRS and CDR2 YFSETQ come from the germline V gene. CDR3 DNA sequence: TGCGCCAGCAGCTTGAGAGGACACTCGAACACTGAAGCTTTCTTT. Protein sequence: CASSLRGHSNTEAFF.

The rearrangement links TRBV30 to TRBJ2-3; possible D gene TRBD2, 6 bases. CDR1 GTSNPN and CDR2 SVGIG come from the germline V gene (reference sequence). Trimming shortened V by 5 bases and J by 0 bases, and 12 bases separated the two germline ends. The CDR3 totals 14 residues. CDR3 nucleotide sequence: TGTGCCTGGTCCCGAGGGACTAGCACAGATACGCAGTATTTT. Encoded protein: CAWSRGTSTDTQYF.

The chain has TRBV5-1 and TRBJ1-5; D call uncertain. Germline V gene lookup returns CDR1 SGHRS and CDR2 YFSETQ. The CDR3 covers 15 residues. The V end was cut by 2 bases, the J end by 2 bases, with 11 bases between. The CDR3: CASSFLPGGNQPQHF. The CDR3 DNA is TGCGCCAGCAGCTTCCTACCCGGTGGCAATCAGCCCCAGCATTTT.

This chain uses TRBV4-3 with TRBJ1-2, with D possibly matching TRBD1 (5 bases). V was shortened by 0 bases and J by 9 bases, with 17 bases between the two germline ends. Germline CDR1 reads LGHNA; CDR2 reads YSLEER. This CDR3 region has 15 residues. The CDR3 reads CASSQDLQGGNSYTF. In DNA form, the CDR3 reads TGCGCCAGCAGCCAAGATCTGCAGGGAGGGAATAGCTACACCTTC.